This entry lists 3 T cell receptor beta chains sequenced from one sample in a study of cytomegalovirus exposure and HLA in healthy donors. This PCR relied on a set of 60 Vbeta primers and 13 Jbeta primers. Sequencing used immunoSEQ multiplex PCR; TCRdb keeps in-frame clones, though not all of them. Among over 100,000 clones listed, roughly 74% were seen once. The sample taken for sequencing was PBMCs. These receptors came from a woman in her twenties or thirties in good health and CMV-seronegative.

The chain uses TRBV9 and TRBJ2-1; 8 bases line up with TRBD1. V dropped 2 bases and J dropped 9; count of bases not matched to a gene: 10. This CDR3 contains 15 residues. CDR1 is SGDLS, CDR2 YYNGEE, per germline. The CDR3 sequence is CASSVRDRPKSEQFF. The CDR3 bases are TGTGCCAGCAGCGTCCGGGACAGGCCAAAAAGTGAGCAGTTCTTC.

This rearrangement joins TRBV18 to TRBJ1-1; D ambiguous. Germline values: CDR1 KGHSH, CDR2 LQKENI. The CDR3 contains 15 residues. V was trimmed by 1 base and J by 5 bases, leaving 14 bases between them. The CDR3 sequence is CASSPLEGSRTEAFF. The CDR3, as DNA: TGTGCCAGCTCACCACTGGAGGGTAGCCGAACTGAAGCTTTCTTT.

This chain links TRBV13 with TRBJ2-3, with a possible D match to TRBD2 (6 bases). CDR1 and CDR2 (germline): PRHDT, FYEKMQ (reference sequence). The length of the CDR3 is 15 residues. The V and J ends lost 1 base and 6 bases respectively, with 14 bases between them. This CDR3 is CASSLVSRRGDTQYF. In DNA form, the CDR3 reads TGTGCCAGCAGCTTAGTTTCGCGACGGGGGGATACGCAGTATTTT.